One and the same sample provided the 30 T cell receptor beta chains below, sequenced in a study of identical twins. TCRdb redid the calling of the 5' RACE reads with MiXCR, one entry per CDR3 protein. The sample lists nearly 900,000 distinct CDR3 sequences, 12% occurring once. The same data also went into a second study, on yellow fever vaccine responses in identical twins.

The sample consisted of PBMCs. These receptors were obtained from a woman between 18 and 30 years old in good health.

This clonotype was picked up a small number of times. The chain couples TRBV28 to TRBJ2-7; D is unresolved. Trimming stripped 3 bases from V and 2 bases from J, with 8 bases between. Germline-derived CDR1 and CDR2 are MDHEN and SYDVKM. This CDR3 is built from 13 residues. In DNA form, the CDR3 reads TGTGCCAGCAGTTTCTCCATGACCTACGAGCAGTACGTC. It yields the protein CASSFSMTYEQYV.

This clonotype showed up just a few times. The CDR3 DNA is TGTGCCAGCATTAGCAGTTGGGCCAAAAACATTCAGTACTTC. Translation: CASISSWAKNIQYF. The chain employs TRBV28 and TRBJ2-4; D gene unclear. V was cut by 7 bases and J by 1 base, with 11 bases left in between. Germline CDR1 MDHEN, CDR2 SYDVKM. The CDR3 spans 14 residues.

This clonotype was counted ten times or more. Germline is not matched at one junction end, which may reflect a read error. The chain joins TRBV20-1 to TRBJ2-3, with D possibly TRBD1 on 5 matching bases. This CDR3 region has 11 residues. CDR1 and CDR2 (germline): DFQATT, SNEGSKA (reference sequence). The CDR3 protein is CSAFVQDRQYF. CDR3 DNA sequence: TGCAGTGCTTTTGTACAGGATAGGCAGTATTTT.

This clonotype turned up a few times. The genes are TRBV11-2 and TRBJ2-3, with 16 bases lining up with TRBD2. The CDR3 loop spans 21 amino acids. In germline, CDR1 is SGHAT, CDR2 FQNNGV. With V trimmed by 6 bases and J by 3 bases, 18 bases remained unmatched. CDR3 coding DNA: TGTGCCAGCAGTCTCCGCCCGGGACTAGCGGGAGGGCCGATTCGGACAGATACGCAGTATTTT. Protein product: CASSLRPGLAGGPIRTDTQYF. Looking up the rest from reference TRBV11-2 and TRBJ2-3 gives the full variable domain: EAGVAQSPRYKIIEKRQSVAFWCNPISGHATLYWYQQILGQGPKLLIQFQNNGVVDDSQLPKDRFSAERLKGVDSTLKIQPAKLEDSAVYLCASSLRPGLAGGPIRTDTQYFGPGTRLTVL.

This clonotype was counted a few times. The genes are TRBV27 and TRBJ2-4, with 14 positions matching TRBD2. The CDR3 covers 15 residues. Per the germline V gene, CDR1 is MNHEY and CDR2 is SMNVEV (reference sequence). The J segment lost 5 bases and the V segment lost 5 bases, leaving 2 bases of the junction unmatched. The CDR3 bases are TGTGCCAGCAGTGGGACTAGCGGGGGCCAAAACATTCAGTACTTC. As protein: CASSGTSGGQNIQYF.

This clonotype appeared many times. The J gene is TRBJ2-1, the V gene TRBV5-6; D not certain. Germline loops: CDR1 SGHDT, CDR2 YYEEEE. This CDR3 has 14 amino acids. Trimming left V 0 bases short and J 6 bases short, with 10 bases between. CDR3 amino acids: CASSLALPLNEQFF. The CDR3 bases are TGTGCCAGCAGCTTGGCCCTACCCCTCAATGAGCAGTTCTTC.

This clonotype was seen many times. The chain uses TRBV7-8 and TRBJ2-1; 10 bases are shared with TRBD2. The CDR3 has 19 amino acids. Germline CDR1 is SGHVS and CDR2 is FQNEAQ. V lost 0 bases to trimming and J lost 4 bases; unmatched junction nucleotides: 12. CDR3 amino acids: CASSLALAGVAVGYNEQFF. Here the CDR3 DNA reads TGTGCCAGCAGCTTAGCGCTAGCGGGAGTGGCAGTGGGTTACAATGAGCAGTTCTTC.

This clonotype was detected a few times. The V call is TRBV18, the J call TRBJ2-5, with a possible D match to TRBD1 (5 bases). CDR3 length: 13 residues. The germline V gene encodes CDR1 KGHSH and CDR2 LQKENI. The germline V and J ends were trimmed by 2 bases and 5 bases, with 9 bases remaining between them. The CDR3 loop reads CASSPRSGETQYF. CDR3 DNA sequence: TGTGCCAGCTCACCAAGGTCAGGGGAGACCCAGTACTTC. The full variable domain, its missing parts supplied by reference TRBV18 and TRBJ2-5, is NAGVMQNPRHLVRRRGQEARLRCSPMKGHSHVYWYRQLPEEGLKFMVYLQKENIIDESGMPKERFSAEFPKEGPSILRIQQVVRGDSAAYFCASSPRSGETQYFGPGTRLLVL.

CDR3 DNA sequence: TGTGCCAGCAGCGGGACGCGACGCAATGAGCAGTTCTTC. Its protein is CASSGTRRNEQFF. This chain links TRBV5-5 with TRBJ2-1, with D perhaps TRBD1 or TRBD2 (5 bases each). The CDR3 length is 13 residues. Germline V gene sequence: CDR1 SGHKS, CDR2 YYEKEE (reference sequence). The V end lost 4 bases, the J end lost 6 bases, and 11 bases lay between the germline ends. The entire variable domain, with the rest obtained from reference TRBV5-5 and TRBJ2-1, is as follows: DAGVTQSPTHLIKTRGQQVTLRCSPISGHKSVSWYQQVLGQGPQFIFQYYEKEERGRGNFPDRFSARQFPNYSSELNVNALLLGDSALYLCASSGTRRNEQFFGPGTRLTVL.

A few counts support this clonotype. This chain joins TRBV12-3 or TRBV12-4 and TRBJ2-3; 8 positions match TRBD2. This CDR3 spans 15 amino acids. V dropped 4 bases and J dropped 3; count of bases not matched to a gene: 6. Here the CDR3 DNA reads TGTGCCAGCAGTTCGGCGGGAGGAGCAACAGATACGCAGTATTTT. It translates to CASSSAGGATDTQYF.

The V gene is TRBV29-1, the J gene TRBJ2-2, with 8 bases matching TRBD2. The junction had 8 bases not matched to a gene; V was cut back by 4 bases and J by 7 bases. Germline V CDR1 and CDR2: SQVTM, ANQGSEA. The CDR3 length is 14 residues. CDR3 sequence reads: CSVVVAGFGGELFF. As DNA, the CDR3 is TGCAGCGTTGTCGTAGCGGGGTTCGGCGGGGAGCTGTTTTTT.

J is TRBJ2-1 and V is TRBV6-5, with 9 bases aligning to TRBD2. Germline trimming cut 5 bases from V and 7 bases from J; bases unmatched to any gene: 12. CDR1 is MNHEY, CDR2 SVGAGI, per germline. CDR3 length: 16 amino acids. For the CDR3, the DNA is TGTGCCAGCAGTACCGATGTGGCGGGAGGGCCAAATGAGCAGTTCTTC. It codes for CASSTDVAGGPNEQFF.

V usage is TRBV20-1 and J usage is TRBJ2-5; tentative D call: TRBD1 (6 bases). From germline, CDR1 is DFQATT and CDR2 SNEGSKA (reference sequence). This CDR3 region has 14 residues. Between the trimmed V and J ends, which lost 6 bases and 1 base, there was a span of 15 bases. The CDR3 region has the DNA TGCAGTGCCCCACGCACAGGGATCCAAGAGACCCAGTACTTC. Amino acids: CSAPRTGIQETQYF.

The chain has TRBV7-9 and TRBJ2-3; 9 nucleotides align to TRBD2. The CDR3 covers 16 residues. V lost 5 bases to trimming and J lost 1 base; unmatched junction nucleotides: 7. CDR1 and CDR2 from the germline V gene are SEHNR and FQNEAQ (reference sequence). The CDR3 DNA sequence: TGTGCCAGCAGCCGCGGGGCTAGCGGGGGCACAGATACGCAGTATTTT. This sequence encodes CASSRGASGGTDTQYF.

This chain joins TRBV7-6 and TRBJ2-2; D call uncertain. This CDR3 region has 14 residues. CDR1 SGHVS and CDR2 FNYEAQ come from the germline V gene. V dropped 7 bases and J dropped 4 bases, with 13 bases sitting between them. The DNA of the CDR3 is TGTGCCAGCACCGCGACCGGTGGCACCGGGGAGCTGTTTTTT. This sequence encodes CASTATGGTGELFF.

This clonotype was seen at least ten times. The V and J genes are TRBV7-8 and TRBJ1-1, with D possibly being TRBD1 (6 bases). Trimming took off 5 bases at V and 10 bases at J, with 23 bases between the two ends. Germline lookup yields CDR1 SGHVS and CDR2 FQNEAQ. There are 15 residues in the CDR3. CDR3 loop: CASSQNGGVGTRAFF. The CDR3 bases are TGTGCCAGCAGCCAGAACGGGGGGGTAGGGACAAGAGCTTTCTTT.

The rearrangement joins TRBV18 to TRBJ2-6, with TRBD2 as a possible D gene (5 bases). Germline V gene data show CDR1 as KGHSH and CDR2 as LQKENI. The CDR3 is 15 residues long. The V end was cut by 4 bases, the J end by 0 bases, with 7 bases between. CDR3: CASSQRISGANVLTF. The DNA of the CDR3 is TGTGCCAGCTCACAGCGGATCTCTGGGGCCAACGTCCTGACTTTC.

This clonotype was observed a few times. Germline and junction disagree at one end, which may indicate a read error. The chain is built from TRBV7-3 and TRBJ2-3; 11 bases map to TRBD2. The CDR3 runs 15 residues. The germline gives CDR1 SGHTA, CDR2 FQGTGA. In DNA form, the CDR3 reads TGTGCCAGCAGCTTTAGCGGGAGGGCCACAGTTACGCAGTATTTT. Translating it yields CASSFSGRATVTQYF.

V usage is TRBV9 and J usage is TRBJ2-5; 8 bases align to TRBD2. The CDR3 length is 14 residues. The germline CDR1 and CDR2 sequences are SGDLS and YYNGEE. V dropped 3 bases and J dropped 4; count of bases not matched to a gene: 5. The CDR3 nucleotides are TGTGCCAGCAGCGGGGGGACTAGTAGAGAGACCCAGTACTTC. This codes for CASSGGTSRETQYF.

This clonotype was counted only a few times. The chain recombines TRBV27 with TRBJ2-5, with D possibly TRBD1 on 5 matching bases. The CDR3 length is 15 residues. Germline V gives CDR1 MNHEY, CDR2 SMNVEV (reference sequence). V lost 6 bases, J lost 1 base, and 15 bases lay in between. The CDR3 region is CASRSWGRTQETQYF. The CDR3 DNA sequence: TGTGCCAGCAGATCTTGGGGCAGGACCCAAGAGACCCAGTACTTC.

The rearrangement uses TRBV20-1 and TRBJ2-1; 8 positions match TRBD2. The CDR3 spans 13 residues. V was clipped by 3 bases and J by 7 bases; unmatched bases: 5. CDR1 DFQATT and CDR2 SNEGSKA come from the germline V gene (reference sequence). The CDR3 loop is CSASQIAGNEQFF. The CDR3 DNA reads TGCAGTGCTAGTCAAATAGCGGGAAATGAGCAGTTCTTC.

The chain employs TRBV12-3 or TRBV12-4 and TRBJ1-1, with 7 bases aligning to TRBD1. Germline trimming cut 5 bases from V and 9 bases from J; bases unmatched to any gene: 12. The CDR3 totals 14 residues. The CDR3 nucleotides are TGTGCCAGCAGTCTAAACCCGCAGGGGGGGAAAGCTTTCTTT. Translating gives CASSLNPQGGKAFF.

V usage is TRBV10-3 and J usage is TRBJ2-1; no definite D call. The CDR3 loop spans 12 amino acids. Germline loops: CDR1 ENHRY, CDR2 SYGVKD. The V gene lost 8 bases and the J gene lost 0 bases, with 5 bases spanning the gap. This CDR3 reads CAIGPSYNEQFF. Here the CDR3 DNA reads TGTGCCATCGGACCCTCCTACAATGAGCAGTTCTTC.

The chain combines TRBV9 with TRBJ2-2; 9 bases match TRBD2. The CDR3 sequence is 18 residues long. Germline values: CDR1 SGDLS, CDR2 YYNGEE. V shed 0 bases and J 0 bases; nucleotides not matched to a gene: 6. CDR3 sequence reads: CASSVGALAGSNTGELFF. The DNA for the CDR3 is TGTGCCAGCAGCGTAGGTGCCCTAGCGGGATCGAACACCGGGGAGCTGTTTTTT.

This clonotype was seen a handful of times. The rearrangement links TRBV2 to TRBJ2-3; TRBD1 matches 8 bases. V shed 6 bases and J 1 base; nucleotides not matched to a gene: 9. CDR1 is SNHLY and CDR2 is FYNNEI in the germline V gene. The CDR3 is made up of 16 amino acids. The DNA of the CDR3 is TGTGCCAGCAGGAGGGCCGGGACAGGACGCACAGATACGCAGTATTTT. Translation gives CASRRAGTGRTDTQYF.

The gene calls are TRBV7-8 and TRBJ2-1; 12 bases line up with TRBD2. The CDR3 extends over 19 amino acids. The germline V gene has CDR1 SGHVS and CDR2 FQNEAQ. Unmatched junction bases numbered 16, after V lost 2 bases and J lost 8 bases. The CDR3 region is CASSLSSAGLAGPVDEQFF. DNA of the CDR3: TGTGCCAGCAGCTTAAGTTCGGCGGGACTAGCGGGCCCCGTGGATGAGCAGTTCTTC.

V and J are TRBV7-9 and TRBJ1-3; D is unresolved. The CDR3 sequence is 13 residues long. V was shortened by 10 bases and J by 4 bases, with 14 bases between the two germline ends. The germline V gene has CDR1 SEHNR and CDR2 FQNEAQ (reference sequence). CDR3 loop: CATPRTVGNTIYF. The CDR3 nucleotides are TGTGCCACCCCGAGGACTGTAGGAAACACCATATATTTT.

This clonotype was seen only a few times. The chain carries TRBV25-1 and TRBJ2-1; D is unclear. V dropped 5 bases and J dropped 8 bases, with 4 bases sitting between them. The CDR3 has 10 residues. CDR1 is MGHDK and CDR2 is SYGVNS in the germline V gene. CDR3 in amino acids: CASSFDEQFF. The CDR3 region has the DNA TGTGCCAGCAGTTTCGATGAGCAGTTCTTC. The full variable domain, in which reference TRBV25-1 and TRBJ2-1 provide the parts outside the CDR3, is EADIYQTPRYLVIGTGKKITLECSQTMGHDKMYWYQQDPGMELHLIHYSYGVNSTEKGDLSSESTVSRIRTEHFPLTLESARPSHTSQYLCASSFDEQFFGPGTRLTVL.

The chain joins TRBV7-9 to TRBJ1-1; D is possibly TRBD1 (5 bases). The CDR3 loop spans 16 amino acids. The V end was cut by 3 bases, the J end by 4 bases, with 18 bases between. Germline V CDR1 and CDR2: SEHNR, FQNEAQ (reference sequence). The CDR3 DNA reads TGTGCCAGCAGCTTTGGTATATCTGGGGCTGTCACTGAAGCTTTCTTT. Its translation: CASSFGISGAVTEAFF.

This clonotype was seen a few times. V usage is TRBV5-1 and J usage is TRBJ1-3; 7 bases align to TRBD1. Germline lookup yields CDR1 SGHRS and CDR2 YFSETQ. CDR3 size: 18 residues. J lost 0 bases, V lost 2 bases, and 11 bases had no gene match. CDR3 DNA: TGCGCCAGCAGCTTCGATCCGGGACAGATGAGCTCTGGAAACACCATATATTTT. Its protein product is CASSFDPGQMSSGNTIYF.